This T cell receptor beta chain was sequenced for a study of shared clonotypes between healthy human individuals. Here immunoSEQ multiplex PCR was the method, and the copy in TCRdb shows in-frame clones only, minus some. The table includes about 2 million clones, 95% detected once. V gave up 3 bases and J gave up 5 bases; unmatched junction bases: 8. The CDR3 sequence is 16 residues long. The V gene's germline CDR1 is SGDLS and CDR2 YYNGEE. The sample taken for sequencing was naive CD4+ T cells sorted from blood. Subset here: CD45RA+ positively selected. The gene calls are TRBV9 and TRBJ2-5; 12 positions agree with TRBD2. This receptor was taken from a man aged 18 to 29 in good health. DNA for the CDR3: TGTGCCAGCAGCGGGACTAGCGGGACATTTGGGGAGACCCAGTACTTC. Its translation: CASSGTSGTFGETQYF.